This TCR beta chain came from a study of breast tumors, draining lymph nodes, adjacent tissues. This clonotype was found many times. The antigen is unknown. MiXCR, run by TCRdb on the multiplex PCR reads, gives a single entry per CDR3 protein. The sample includes approximately 300,000 distinct CDR3 sequences, around 31% seen only once; the top ten take under 1.2%. Axillary draining lymph nodes of breast cancer patients supplied the node samples. CDR1 LGHNA and CDR2 YNFKEQ come from the germline V gene. This CDR3 contains 13 residues. The V gene lost 2 bases and the J gene lost 8 bases, with 12 bases spanning the gap. General study findings and limits: Compared with basal-like, luminal-like tumors shared significantly more repertoire with nontumor tissue. Tumor T cell lymph node origin was a supported hypothesis, not proven. Compared with lymph nodes, tumors were less diverse; compared with nontumor tissue, more. Most tumor T cells seemingly derive from lymph node, then expand in tumor.

This receptor was taken from a female donor with breast cancer. Some clones in this sample may be carry-over from other donors' samples. The chain has TRBV4-2 and TRBJ1-2, with D possibly matching TRBD1 (5 bases). The specimen was axillary lymph node tissue. The CDR3 DNA follows: TGTGCCAGCAGCCAAAAGGGATCAGGGGGCTACACCTTC. Translating gives CASSQKGSGGYTF.